Listed below are T cell receptor beta chains from one sample, sequenced in a study of Ad26.COV2.S vaccination and SARS-CoV-2 variants. Sequencing used immunoSEQ multiplex PCR; TCRdb keeps in-frame clones, though not all of them. The sample has 450,000 to 550,000 clones, 80% to 90% seen once. The sample in question was peripheral blood, obtained in a trial of Ad26.COV2.S vaccine versus placebo. Receptors originate from a person aged 18-65 years who received the Ad26.COV2.S COVID-19 vaccine or a placebo. Each CDR3 is given with its conserved first and last residue. Clone size is shown for a subset of rows, as once, few, many or a class of expanded clone.

NA	TRBV28	CASTRGGKPTSYNEQFF
NA	TRBV7-2	CASIITGGGFTEAFF
once	TRBV6-1	CASSEGIYKRYTF
NA	TRBV27	CASSPRMGLARPYGYTF
NA	TRBV19	CASSRSQGRSVQPQHF
NA	TRBV19	CASLLTGRTEAFF
NA	TRBV3-1/TRBV3-2	CASSQVSYEQYF
NA	TRBV27	CASSLNSNTDTQYF
NA	TRBV7-9	CASNPENPNYGYTF
few	TRBV14	CASSQGGTETQYF
few	TRBV4-1	CASSQEGQDSLNSPLHF
NA	TRBV10-2	CASRQGISVGEKLFF
once	TRBV19	CASSLTGPVGNQPQHF
NA	TRBV6-5	CASSYTGQAYNEQFF
NA	TRBV7-9	CASSSTSGLYEQYF
NA	TRBV5-6	CASSLRARRGNEQFF
NA	TRBV4-2	CASSQGGSNLVSEAFF
few	TRBV3-1/TRBV3-2	CASSQDWASGEGEQFF
NA	TRBV14	CASSPFVAGVLEQFF
NA	TRBV18	CASSQNTGDPADNEQFF
NA	TRBV9	CASSVAGHTEAFF
NA	TRBV6-6	CASSPGQGARFSNSPLHF
once	TRBV6-6	CASSLKGGSVLSYGYTF
few	TRBV19	CASRDRDYEQYF
NA	TRBV13	CASSQGHGAGGPGYTF
once	TRBV19	CASPEIPTGGVGGYTF
NA	TRBV4-2	CASSQGPSQPQHF
NA	TRBV7-8	CASSLLRTKSGSPLHF
NA	TRBV5-1	CASSLRSGSTDTQYF
NA	TRBV4-3	CASSQDRQIGYGYTF
NA	TRBV15	CATSTSQGQGYADTQYF
NA	TRBV7-9	CASSLGVGTDTQYF
NA	TRBV3-1/TRBV3-2	CASSQVIGQVDNSPLHF
NA	TRBV6-2/TRBV6-3	CASSYGYTTDTQYF
NA	TRBV27	CASSLNRGVYGYTF
NA	TRBV5-1	CASSLLGGRSTDTQYF
NA	TRBV29-1	CSVERAGEEETQYF
NA	TRBV27	CASSFQGGSNSPLHF
NA	TRBV19	CASSIGGNEQFF
NA	TRBV4-3	CASSQGVVVAKRRGAFF
NA	TRBV7-8	CASSSAHLRTGSYTF
NA	TRBV19	CASSIDLDGREAFF
once	TRBV5-1	CASSLGGQETQYF
once	TRBV18	CASSPGQGETQYF